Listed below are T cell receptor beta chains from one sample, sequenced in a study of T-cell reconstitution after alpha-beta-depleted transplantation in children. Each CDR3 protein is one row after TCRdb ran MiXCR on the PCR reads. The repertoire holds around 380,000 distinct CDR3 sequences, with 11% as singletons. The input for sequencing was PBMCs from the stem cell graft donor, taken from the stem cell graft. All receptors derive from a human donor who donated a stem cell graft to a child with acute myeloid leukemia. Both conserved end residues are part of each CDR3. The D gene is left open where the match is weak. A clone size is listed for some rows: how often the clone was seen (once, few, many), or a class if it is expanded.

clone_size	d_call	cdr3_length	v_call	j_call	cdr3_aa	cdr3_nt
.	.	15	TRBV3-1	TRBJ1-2	CASSRPSGGGYGYTF	TGTGCCAGCAGCCGACCGTCCGGGGGCGGCTATGGCTACACCTTC
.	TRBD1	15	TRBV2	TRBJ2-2	CASSEGTGASGELFF	TGTGCCAGCAGTGAGGGGACAGGGGCATCCGGGGAGCTGTTTTTT
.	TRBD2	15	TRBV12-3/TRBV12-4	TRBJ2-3	CASSWTSGRTDTQYF	TGTGCCAGCAGTTGGACTAGCGGGAGAACAGATACGCAGTATTTT
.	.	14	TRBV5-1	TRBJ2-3	CASSTAELTDTQYF	TGCGCCAGCAGCACCGCAGAGTTAACAGATACGCAGTATTTT
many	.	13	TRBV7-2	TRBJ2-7	CASSLGISYEQYF	TGTGCCAGCAGCTTAGGTATCTCCTACGAGCAGTACTTC
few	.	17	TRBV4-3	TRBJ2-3	CASSQEALATTTDTQYF	TGCGCCAGCAGCCAAGAGGCGCTAGCGACAACCACAGATACGCAGTATTTT
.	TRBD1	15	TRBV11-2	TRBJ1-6	CASSSSTGDGSPLHF	TGTGCCAGCAGCTCGTCAACAGGGGATGGTTCACCCCTCCACTTT
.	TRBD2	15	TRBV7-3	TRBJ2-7	CASSRTGTSRDEQYF	TGTGCCAGCAGCAGAACAGGGACTAGTCGCGACGAGCAGTACTTC
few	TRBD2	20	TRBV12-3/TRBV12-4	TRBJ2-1	CASSLVVGLAGGPPYNEQFF	TGTGCCAGCAGTTTAGTAGTGGGACTAGCGGGGGGGCCCCCCTACAATGAGCAGTTCTTC
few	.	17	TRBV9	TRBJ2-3	CASSVGNTGLRTDTQYF	TGTGCCAGCAGCGTAGGAAACACGGGACTTCGCACAGATACGCAGTATTTT
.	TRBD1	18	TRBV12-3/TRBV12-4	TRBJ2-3	CASSLTLMDRGTGDTQYF	TGTGCCAGCAGTTTAACCCTCATGGACAGGGGGACAGGGGATACGCAGTATTTT
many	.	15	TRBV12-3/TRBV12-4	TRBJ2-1	CASSNRERAYNEQFF	TGTGCCAGCAGTAACCGGGAGAGGGCCTACAATGAGCAGTTCTTC
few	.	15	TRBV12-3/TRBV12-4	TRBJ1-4	CASSLFPQVGSKLFF	TGTGCCAGCAGTTTGTTCCCCCAAGTTGGTAGCAAACTGTTTTTT
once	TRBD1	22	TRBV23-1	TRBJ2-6	CASREPLGTGPLGNAGANVLTF	TGCGCCAGCAGAGAGCCCCTCGGGACAGGTCCCTTGGGGAACGCTGGGGCCAACGTCCTGACTTTC
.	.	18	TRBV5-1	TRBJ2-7	CASSLGVLASDISYEQYF	TGCGCCAGCAGCTTGGGGGTTTTGGCTAGCGATATCTCCTACGAGCAGTACTTC
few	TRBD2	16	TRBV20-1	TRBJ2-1	CSARGTGTSGKLKQFF	TGCAGTGCTAGAGGCACCGGGACTAGCGGGAAGTTGAAGCAGTTCTTC
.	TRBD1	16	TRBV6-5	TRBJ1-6	CASSYTPGQLNSPLHF	TGTGCCAGCAGTTACACACCGGGACAGCTCAATTCACCCCTCCACTTT
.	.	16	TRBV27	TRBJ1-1	CASSSSPFPMNTEAFF	TGTGCCAGCAGTTCTTCCCCGTTTCCCATGAACACTGAAGCTTTCTTT
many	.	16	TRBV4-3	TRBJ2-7	CASSQELGGRNYEQYF	TGCGCCAGCAGCCAAGAGCTTGGCGGGCGGAACTACGAGCAGTACTTC
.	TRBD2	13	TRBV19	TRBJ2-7	CASKDGRAFEQYF	TGTGCCAGTAAAGACGGGAGGGCCTTCGAGCAGTACTTC
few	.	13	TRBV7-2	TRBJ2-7	CASSLGAPYEQYF	TGTGCCAGCAGCTTAGGGGCCCCCTACGAGCAGTACTTC
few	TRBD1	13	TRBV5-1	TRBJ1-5	CASSLGQGEPQHF	TGCGCCAGCAGCCTCGGACAGGGTGAGCCCCAGCATTTT
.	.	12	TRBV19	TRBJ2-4	CASSIGGNIQYF	TGTGCCAGTAGTATTGGGGGAAACATTCAGTACTTC
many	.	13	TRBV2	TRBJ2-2	CASSETNTGELFF	TGTGCCAGCAGTGAAACCAACACCGGGGAGCTGTTTTTT
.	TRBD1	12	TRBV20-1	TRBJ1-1	CSARDRGGEAFF	TGCAGTGCTCGGGACAGGGGCGGAGAAGCTTTCTTT
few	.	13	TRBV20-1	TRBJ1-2	CSARLGSSYGYTF	TGCAGTGCTAGATTAGGGAGCTCCTATGGCTACACCTTC
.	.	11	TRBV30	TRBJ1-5	CAWSVGQPQHF	TGTGCCTGGAGTGTAGGACAGCCCCAGCATTTT
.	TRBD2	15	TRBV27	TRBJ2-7	CASSPIAGRAYEQYF	TGTGCCAGCAGTCCAATAGCGGGACGGGCCTACGAGCAGTACTTC
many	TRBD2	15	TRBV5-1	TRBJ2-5	CASSLVTSGKETQYF	TGCGCCAGCAGCTTGGTTACTAGCGGGAAAGAGACCCAGTACTTC
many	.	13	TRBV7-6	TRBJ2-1	CASSLGPPNEQFF	TGTGCCAGCAGCTTGGGACCACCCAATGAGCAGTTCTTC
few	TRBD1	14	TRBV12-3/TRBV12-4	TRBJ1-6	CASSSGQGYSPLHF	TGTGCCAGCAGTTCGGGACAGGGATATTCACCCCTCCACTTT
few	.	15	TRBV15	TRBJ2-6	CATSKGGSGANGLTF	TGTGCCACCAGCAAGGGAGGCTCTGGGGCCAACGGCCTGACTTTC
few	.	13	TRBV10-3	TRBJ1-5	CAISEYSNQPQHF	TGTGCCATCAGTGAGTACAGCAATCAGCCCCAGCATTTT
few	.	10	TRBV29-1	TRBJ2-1	CSVWDNEQFF	TGCAGCGTTTGGGACAATGAGCAGTTCTTC
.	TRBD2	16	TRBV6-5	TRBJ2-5	CASSYVSSGEKETQYF	TGTGCCAGCAGTTACGTATCTAGCGGGGAAAAAGAGACCCAGTACTTC
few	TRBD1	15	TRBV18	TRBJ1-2	CASSPGTGGYYGYTF	TGTGCCAGCTCACCGGGGACAGGGGGCTACTATGGCTACACCTTC
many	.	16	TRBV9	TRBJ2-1	CASSVGRDSLYNEQFF	TGTGCCAGCAGCGTGGGGCGGGACTCACTCTACAATGAGCAGTTCTTC
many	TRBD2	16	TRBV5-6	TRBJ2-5	CASSTTSGGAHETQYF	TGTGCCAGCAGCACTACTAGCGGGGGGGCTCATGAGACCCAGTACTTC
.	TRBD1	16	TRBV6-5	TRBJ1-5	CASSPDRGISNQPQHF	TGTGCCAGCAGTCCGGACAGGGGGATTAGCAATCAGCCCCAGCATTTT
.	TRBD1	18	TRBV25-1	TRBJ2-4	CASSGPGQGASGENIQYF	TGTGCCAGCAGTGGACCGGGACAGGGGGCTTCCGGGGAAAACATTCAGTACTTC
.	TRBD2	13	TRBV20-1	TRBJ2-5	CSAKRGVRETQYF	TGCAGTGCTAAGCGGGGGGTGCGGGAGACCCAGTACTTC
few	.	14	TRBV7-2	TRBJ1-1	CASSQSRDNTEAFF	TGTGCCAGCAGCCAAAGCCGGGACAACACTGAAGCTTTCTTT
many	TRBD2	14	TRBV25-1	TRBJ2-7	CASSASGQTYEQYF	TGTGCCAGCTCCGCTAGCGGGCAGACCTACGAGCAGTACTTC
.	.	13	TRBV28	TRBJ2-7	CASTQGRRYEQYF	TGTGCCAGCACCCAGGGAAGGCGCTACGAGCAGTACTTC
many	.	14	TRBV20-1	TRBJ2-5	CSARLAEYQETQYF	TGCAGTGCTAGACTCGCGGAGTACCAAGAGACCCAGTACTTC